This T cell receptor beta chain derives from a study of blood T cells in healthy people across ages. General observations from the study: Per million T cells, the diversity of TCR beta decreased roughly linearly as age advanced.

Sample-barcoded 5' priming and a J-beta primer mix drove a second PCR of 7 to 11 cycles. TCRdb reprocessed the 5' RACE reads via MiXCR and lists one record per CDR3 protein. Found here are roughly 720,000 distinct CDR3 sequences, about 53% of them singletons; the top ten hold about two fifths. This CDR3 comprises 14 residues. Germline V gene lookup returns CDR1 KGHSH and CDR2 LQKENI. V gave up 6 bases and J gave up 14 bases, with 24 bases separating them. As to this clonotype: Its antigen is unidentified.

Sequencing input: blood. The clonotype originates from a man aged 80 or over in good health. The chain has TRBV18 and TRBJ2-3; D is undetermined. The CDR3 sequence is CASSPGQENRYAYF. The CDR3 region has the DNA TGTGCCAGCTCCCCGGGCCAAGAGAACAGATACGCGTATTTT.